This TCR beta chain came from a study of blood T cells in healthy people across ages. Whole-study findings and limits: When one million T cells were used, diversity estimates were thought to be underestimates.

Researchers report isolating at least 6.5 million PBMCs per sample. For this clonotype: The antigen is undetermined.

PCR was performed a second time for roughly 7 to 12 cycles using a sample-barcoded 5' primer and a J-beta primer mix. From the 5' RACE reads, TCRdb called clonotypes with MiXCR, one entry per CDR3 protein. Counted here are 2 million or so distinct CDR3 sequences, around 50% occurring once; the ten biggest clones make up roughly 2%. The specimen was blood. The receptor was isolated from a woman between 35 and 50 years old in good health.

DNA for the CDR3: TGTGCCAGTAGTACCGGACTAGCGACCACAGATACGCAGTATTTT. Protein product: CASSTGLATTDTQYF. The chain combines TRBV19 with TRBJ2-3, with 9 bases aligning to TRBD2. CDR1 and CDR2 (germline): LNHDA, SQIVND (reference sequence). There are 15 residues in the CDR3. The ends lost 4 bases at V and 2 bases at J; junction bases unmatched: 4. The whole variable domain, remainder taken from reference TRBV19 and TRBJ2-3, is DGGITQSPKYLFRKEGQNVTLSCEQNLNHDAMYWYRQDPGQGLRLIYYSQIVNDFQKGDIAEGYSVSREKKESFPLTVTSAQKNPTAFYLCASSTGLATTDTQYFGPGTRLTVL.